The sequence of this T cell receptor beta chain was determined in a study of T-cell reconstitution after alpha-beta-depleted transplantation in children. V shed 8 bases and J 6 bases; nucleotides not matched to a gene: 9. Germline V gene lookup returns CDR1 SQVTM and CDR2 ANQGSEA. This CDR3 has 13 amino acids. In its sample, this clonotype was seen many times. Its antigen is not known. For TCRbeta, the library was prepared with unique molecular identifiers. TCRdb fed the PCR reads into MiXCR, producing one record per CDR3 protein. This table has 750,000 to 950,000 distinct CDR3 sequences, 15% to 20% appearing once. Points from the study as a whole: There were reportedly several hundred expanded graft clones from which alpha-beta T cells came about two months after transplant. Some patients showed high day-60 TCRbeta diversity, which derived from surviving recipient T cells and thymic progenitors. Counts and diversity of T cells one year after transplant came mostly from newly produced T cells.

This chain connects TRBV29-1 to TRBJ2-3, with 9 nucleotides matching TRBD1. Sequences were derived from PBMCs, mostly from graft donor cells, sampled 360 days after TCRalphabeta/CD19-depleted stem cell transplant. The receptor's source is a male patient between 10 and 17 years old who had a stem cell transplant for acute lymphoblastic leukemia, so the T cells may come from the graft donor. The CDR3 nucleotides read TGCAGCACGCGGGACAGGGATGGGGATACGCAGTATTTT. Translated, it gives CSTRDRDGDTQYF.